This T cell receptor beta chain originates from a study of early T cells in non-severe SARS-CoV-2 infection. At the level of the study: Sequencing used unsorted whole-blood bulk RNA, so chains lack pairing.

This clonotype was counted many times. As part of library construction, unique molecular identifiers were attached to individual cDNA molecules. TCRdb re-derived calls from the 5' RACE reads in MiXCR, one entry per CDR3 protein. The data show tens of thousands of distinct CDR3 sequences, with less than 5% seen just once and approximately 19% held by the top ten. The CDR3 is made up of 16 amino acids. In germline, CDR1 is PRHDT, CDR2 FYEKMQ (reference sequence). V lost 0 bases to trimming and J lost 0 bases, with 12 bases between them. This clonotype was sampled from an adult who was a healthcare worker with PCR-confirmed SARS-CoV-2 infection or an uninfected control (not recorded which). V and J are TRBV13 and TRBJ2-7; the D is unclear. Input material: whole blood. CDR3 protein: CASSLGLGKSSYEQYF. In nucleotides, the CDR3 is TGTGCCAGCAGCTTAGGCCTGGGTAAGAGCTCCTACGAGCAGTACTTC.